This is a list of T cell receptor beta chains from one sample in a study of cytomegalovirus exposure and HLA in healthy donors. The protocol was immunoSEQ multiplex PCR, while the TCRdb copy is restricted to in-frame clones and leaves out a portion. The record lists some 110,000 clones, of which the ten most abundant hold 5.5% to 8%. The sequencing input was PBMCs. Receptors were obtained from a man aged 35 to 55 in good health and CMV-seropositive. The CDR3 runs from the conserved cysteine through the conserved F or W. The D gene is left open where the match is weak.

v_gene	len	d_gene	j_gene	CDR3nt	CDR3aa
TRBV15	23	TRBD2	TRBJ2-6	TGTGCCACCAGCAGAGACCCCCGCGCAGCCGGGGGAGCGGGAAGGCTGGGGGCCAACGTCCTGACTTTC	CATSRDPRAAGGAGRLGANVLTF
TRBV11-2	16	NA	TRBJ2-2	TGTGCCAGCAGCTTAGCCGGGGTTAGTTTGACCGGGGAGCTGTTTTTT	CASSLAGVSLTGELFF
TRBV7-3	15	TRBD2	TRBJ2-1	TGTGCCAGCAGCTCCCGGACTAGCGGGAGGGATGAGCAGTTCTTC	CASSSRTSGRDEQFF
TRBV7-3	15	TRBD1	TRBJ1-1	TGTGCCAGCAGCCCCGGGACAGGGAGTGGCTGGGAAGCTTTCTTT	CASSPGTGSGWEAFF
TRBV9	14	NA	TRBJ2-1	TGTGCCAGCAGCGGGACAGACCTATACAATGAGCAGTTCTTC	CASSGTDLYNEQFF
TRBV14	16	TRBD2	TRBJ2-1	TGTGCCAGCAGCCAAGAACTAGCGGGCCCTTACAATGAGCAGTTCTTC	CASSQELAGPYNEQFF
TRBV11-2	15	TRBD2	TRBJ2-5	TGTGCCAGCAGCTCTCGCGGTAGCGGGAGGGAGACCCAGTACTTC	CASSSRGSGRETQYF
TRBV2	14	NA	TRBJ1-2	TGTGCCAGCAGTGAAATTCGCGGGCTCTATGGCTACACCTTC	CASSEIRGLYGYTF
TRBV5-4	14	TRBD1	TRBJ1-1	TGTGCCAGCAGCTTGGACAGGGGGAACACTGAAGCTTTCTTT	CASSLDRGNTEAFF
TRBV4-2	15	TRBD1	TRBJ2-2	TGTGCCAGCAGCCGACAGGGACCGAACACCGGGGAGCTGTTTTTT	CASSRQGPNTGELFF
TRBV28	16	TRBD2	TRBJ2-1	TGTGCCAGCACCGGGGAGGGGACCACCGCATACAATGAGCAGTTCTTC	CASTGEGTTAYNEQFF
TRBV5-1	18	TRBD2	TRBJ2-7	TGCGCCAGCAGCTTGGGGGTAGCGGGAGGTCCGGGTTTGGACGAGCAGTACTTC	CASSLGVAGGPGLDEQYF
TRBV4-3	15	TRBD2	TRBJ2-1	TGCGCCAGCAGCCAAGGAGTTATATTGACTAGCGAGCAGTTCTTC	CASSQGVILTSEQFF
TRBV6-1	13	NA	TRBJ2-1	TGTGCCAGCAGGTTAGGGAGGGGGGCTGAGCAGTTCTTC	CASRLGRGAEQFF
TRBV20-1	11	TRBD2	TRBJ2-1	TGCAGTGCTTATTTAGCGGGAAGGCAGTTCTTC	CSAYLAGRQFF
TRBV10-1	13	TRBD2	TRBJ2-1	TGCGCCAGCTCCTTCTCGCGGGAGTCTGAGCAGTTCTTC	CASSFSRESEQFF
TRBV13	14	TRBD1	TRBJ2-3	TGTGCCAGCAGCTTCAGGGGGCTGGGGGATACGCAGTATTTT	CASSFRGLGDTQYF
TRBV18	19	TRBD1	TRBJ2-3	TGTGCCAGCTCACCACTACCCGGGCAGGGGGCAAGTAGGACAGATACGCAGTATTTT	CASSPLPGQGASRTDTQYF
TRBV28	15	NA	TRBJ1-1	TGTGCCAGCAGTCCGGCGGGGGCCGTGAAAACTGAAGCTTTCTTT	CASSPAGAVKTEAFF
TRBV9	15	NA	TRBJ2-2	TGTGCCAGCAGCGTAGGCGGTCTGAACACCGGGGAGCTGTTTTTT	CASSVGGLNTGELFF
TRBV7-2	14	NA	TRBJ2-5	TGTGCCAGCAGCTTAAGGAGACAGCAAGAGACCCAGTACTTC	CASSLRRQQETQYF
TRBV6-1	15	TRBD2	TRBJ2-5	TGTGCCAGCAGTGCACTGACTAGCGGGGGGGGGACCCAGTACTTC	CASSALTSGGGTQYF
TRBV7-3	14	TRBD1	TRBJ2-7	TGTGCCAGCAGCTCCTCAGGGGGCTCGAACGAGCAGTACTTC	CASSSSGGSNEQYF
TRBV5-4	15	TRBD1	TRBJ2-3	TGTGCCAGCAGCTTCGCAGGGGGCTTTGCAGATACGCAGTATTTT	CASSFAGGFADTQYF